This TCR beta chain was sequenced for a study of identifying expanded T cells in peripheral blood. Deletions cut 5 bases from V and 1 base from J, with 5 bases between. Germline-derived CDR1 and CDR2 are SGHAT and FQNNGV. This CDR3 is 12 amino acids long. TCRdb's copy holds only in-frame clones and misses some; the assay was immunoSEQ multiplex PCR. The table lists 70,000 to 100,000 clones, about 88% of them singletons. The TCR comes from a person between 18 and 70 years old in good health. Sequenced material: blood. This chain links TRBV11-2 with TRBJ1-2; no reliable D call. This CDR3 is CASSQYNYGYTF. The CDR3 DNA reads TGTGCCAGCAGCCAATATAACTATGGCTACACCTTC.